What follows are 4 T cell receptor beta chains derived from one specimen sequenced in a study of CD8+CD57+ T cells in acquired aplastic anemia. TCR beta VDJ and CDR3 profiling used genomic DNA as template. TCRdb re-derived calls from the reads in MiXCR, one entry per CDR3 protein. Of 89,000 or so distinct CDR3 sequences detected, roughly two thirds appear once; the ten largest clones hold 65%. Flow cytometry had shown expanded CD8+CD57+ cells in the patients chosen for sequencing. Input material: sorted CD4+, CD8+, or CD8+CD57+ T cells (not recorded which) from PBMCs. The source of these receptors is a human donor with aplastic anemia.

The chain employs TRBV10-2 and TRBJ1-6; TRBD1 aligns across 7 bases. V dropped 5 bases and J dropped 9; count of bases not matched to a gene: 13. The germline gives CDR1 WSHSY, CDR2 SAAADI. The CDR3 has 16 amino acids. The CDR3 bases are TGCGCCAGCAGTCCTCTCCGACAGGGATTGACTTCACCCCTCCACTTT. It specifies CASSPLRQGLTSPLHF.

This chain links TRBV16 with TRBJ2-7; D remains unclear. The CDR3 spans 12 residues. The germline V and J ends were trimmed by 4 bases and 3 bases, with 7 bases remaining between them. Germline V gene sequence: CDR1 KGHSY, CDR2 FQNENV. The CDR3 sequence: CASSRLNYEQYF. In DNA form, the CDR3 reads TGTGCCAGCAGCCGACTCAACTACGAGCAGTACTTC.

The chain's CDR3 is CATSRGSGVYNEQFF. In DNA, the CDR3 is TGTGCCACCAGCAGAGGTAGCGGGGTTTACAATGAGCAGTTCTTC. The chain uses TRBV15 and TRBJ2-1; 8 bases fit TRBD2. The junction had 3 bases not matched to a gene; V was cut back by 1 base and J by 4 bases. CDR1 and CDR2 from the germline V gene are LNHNV and YYDKDF (reference sequence). This CDR3 has 15 amino acids.

The genes are TRBV7-8 and TRBJ1-5; D unresolved. Per germline, CDR1 SGHVS and CDR2 FQNEAQ. V lost 2 bases and J 3 bases, leaving 11 bases between the germline ends. The CDR3 runs to 15 residues. CDR3: CASSLTEVNNQPQHF. CDR3 DNA: TGTGCCAGCAGCTTAACGGAGGTCAACAATCAGCCCCAGCATTTT.